These T cell receptor beta chains were read from a single sample in a study of blood T cell repertoires in COVID-19. TCRdb's table, derived via immunoSEQ multiplex PCR, lists solely in-frame clones and lacks some. The data show roughly 100,000 clones, 87% seen once. Sample: peripheral blood. The receptors here all came from a man aged 50-60 years with acute or convalescent COVID-19. The CDR3 runs from the conserved cysteine through the conserved F or W. Each record gives: V gene, J gene, clone size, D gene, CDR3 protein, CDR3 DNA. D genes are given only for firm matches. Only part of the rows carry a size: once, few, many, or a class if the clone is expanded.

>TRBV5-1|TRBJ2-7|.|TRBD1
CASSSGTGWEQYF
TGCGCCAGCAGCTCCGGGACAGGGTGGGAGCAGTACTTC
>TRBV12-3/TRBV12-4|TRBJ2-5|once|.
CASSPQETQYF
TGTGCCAGCAGTCCTCAAGAGACCCAGTACTTC
>TRBV6-4|TRBJ2-2|.|.
CASSTWDSQNTGELFF
TGTGCCAGCAGTACCTGGGACTCTCAGAACACCGGGGAGCTGTTTTTT
>TRBV6-5|TRBJ1-2|.|TRBD1
CASSPPEGAGYTF
TGTGCCAGCAGCCCCCCGGAGGGGGCGGGCTACACCTTC
>TRBV3-1/TRBV3-2|TRBJ1-2|.|.
CASSQVIAREGYYGYTF
TGTGCCAGCAGCCAAGTCATCGCCAGGGAGGGTTACTATGGCTACACCTTC
>TRBV5-1|TRBJ2-1|.|TRBD2
CASSLAGEGNEQFF
TGCGCCAGCAGCCTAGCGGGAGAGGGAAATGAGCAGTTCTTC
>TRBV7-8|TRBJ1-4|.|.
CASSPGTNEKLFF
TGTGCCAGCAGCCCCGGAACTAATGAAAAACTGTTTTTT
>TRBV2|TRBJ2-1|.|TRBD2
CASSEAGGDPMEFF
TGTGCCAGCAGTGAAGCGGGAGGGGACCCCATGGAGTTCTTC
>TRBV5-8|TRBJ2-2|once|TRBD1
CASSFATGVATGELFF
TGTGCCAGCAGCTTTGCGACAGGGGTAGCCACCGGGGAGCTGTTTTTT
>TRBV11-3|TRBJ2-1|.|.
CASSLVGGLEQFF
TGTGCCAGCAGCTTAGTTGGGGGCCTGGAGCAGTTCTTC
>TRBV19|TRBJ2-3|.|TRBD2
CASSIGSGRGDTQYF
TGTGCCAGTAGTATAGGTAGCGGGAGAGGAGATACGCAGTATTTT
>TRBV9|TRBJ2-7|.|.
CASSAPGSYEQYF
TGTGCCAGCAGCGCCCCGGGATCGTACGAGCAGTACTTC
>TRBV6-2/TRBV6-3|TRBJ1-2|.|TRBD1
CASSSGQGHGYTF
TGTGCCAGCAGTTCGGGACAGGGGCATGGCTACACCTTC
>TRBV4-1|TRBJ2-1|.|TRBD2
CASSPGLAGGVEQFF
TGCGCCAGCAGCCCGGGACTAGCGGGAGGGGTTGAGCAGTTCTTC
>TRBV2|TRBJ1-4|.|TRBD1
CASSEGTGGSEKLFF
TGTGCCAGCAGTGAGGGGACAGGGGGCTCTGAAAAACTGTTTTTT
>TRBV6-5|TRBJ2-7|.|TRBD2
CASSEGSGIVYEQYF
TGTGCCAGCTCCGAGGGAAGCGGGATTGTGTACGAGCAGTACTTC
>TRBV5-1|TRBJ1-2|.|.
CASSIGAGFNYGYTF
TGCGCCAGCAGCATTGGGGCTGGGTTTAACTATGGCTACACCTTC
>TRBV12-5|TRBJ2-7|.|.
CASGLVGLKPGNTLTYEQYF
TGTGCTAGTGGTTTGGTTGGACTAAAGCCAGGGAACACGCTTACCTACGAGCAGTACTTC
>TRBV30|TRBJ2-7|.|.
CAWSGDYEQYF
TGTGCCTGGTCGGGGGACTACGAGCAGTACTTC
>TRBV24-1|TRBJ2-5|.|.
CATSSPQFGGPGETQYF
TGTGCCACCAGCTCACCCCAATTCGGGGGGCCAGGAGAGACCCAGTACTTC
>TRBV7-2|TRBJ1-5|.|TRBD1
CASSKSGTGYVQPQHF
TGTGCCAGCAGCAAATCCGGGACAGGTTACGTTCAGCCCCAGCATTTT
>TRBV11-3|TRBJ2-7|few|TRBD2
CASSSTSFSSYEQYF
TGTGCCAGCAGCTCGACTAGCTTTAGCTCCTACGAGCAGTACTTC